Each of the 21 T cell receptor beta chains below was sequenced from the same sample in a study of cytomegalovirus exposure and HLA in healthy donors. PCR was performed using 60 Vbeta and 13 Jbeta primers. Here immunoSEQ multiplex PCR was the method, and the copy in TCRdb shows in-frame clones only, minus some. This table holds roughly 150,000 clones, around four fifths found once. Material: PBMCs. The origin of the receptors is a male donor in good health and CMV-seronegative.

In DNA, the CDR3 is TGTGCCAGCAGCGTCCTAGTCAGTGGCACAGATACGCAGTATTTT. Protein product: CASSVLVSGTDTQYF. This sequence joins TRBV9 and TRBJ2-3, with unresolved D. The CDR3 covers 15 residues. Germline lookup yields CDR1 SGDLS and CDR2 YYNGEE. V lost 2 bases and J lost 1, with 11 bases in between.

V usage is TRBV7-3 and J usage is TRBJ1-4; 8 bases match TRBD1. CDR1 SGHTA and CDR2 FQGTGA come from the germline V gene. J gave up 8 bases and V 4 bases, and 9 bases lay outside the gene matches. There are 15 residues in the CDR3. The CDR3 sequence: CASSSTGDPGEKLFF. CDR3 in DNA: TGTGCCAGCAGCTCGACAGGGGATCCAGGGGAAAAACTGTTTTTT. Complete variable domain (other parts from reference TRBV7-3 and TRBJ1-4): GAGVSQTPSNKVTEKGKYVELRCDPISGHTALYWYRQSLGQGPEFLIYFQGTGAADDSGLPNDRFFAVRPEGSVSTLKIQRTERGDSAVYLCASSSTGDPGEKLFFGSGTQLSVL.

With respect to this clone: No DNA is shown, since the ends of the CDR3 on it are uncertain; the CDR3 is the one TCRdb lists. The genes are TRBV7-9 and TRBJ1-2; the D call in the table, TRBD1, was not verified against the DNA. The CDR3 numbers 11 amino acids, ends counted. Germline V gene data show CDR1 as SEHNR and CDR2 as FQNEAQ (reference sequence). The CDR3 region is CASSLFGRGTF.

V usage is TRBV5-1 and J usage is TRBJ2-1; 9 nucleotides align to TRBD1. V was pared by 6 bases and J by 6 bases, with 10 bases of the junction left unmatched. Germline V gives CDR1 SGHRS, CDR2 YFSETQ. The CDR3 runs 15 residues. DNA for the CDR3: TGCGCCAGCACCACCTCCGGGACAGGGACCAATGAGCAGTTCTTC. Its protein product is CASTTSGTGTNEQFF. Full variable domain (outside the CDR3, taken from reference TRBV5-1 and TRBJ2-1): KAGVTQTPRYLIKTRGQQVTLSCSPISGHRSVSWYQQTPGQGLQFLFEYFSETQRNKGNFPGRFSGRQFSNSRSEMNVSTLELGDSALYLCASTTSGTGTNEQFFGPGTRLTVL.

This rearrangement joins TRBV29-1 to TRBJ1-1; 7 bases fit TRBD1. V lost 8 bases to trimming and J lost 4 bases; unmatched junction nucleotides: 10. CDR1 is SQVTM, CDR2 ANQGSEA, per germline. This CDR3 has 13 residues. This CDR3 is CSTITGASTEAFF. The CDR3 DNA follows: TGCAGCACCATTACAGGGGCGAGCACTGAAGCTTTCTTT.

The chain is built from TRBV4-2 and TRBJ2-1, with 8 bases that match TRBD2. The germline V gene has CDR1 LGHNA and CDR2 YNFKEQ. The CDR3 extends over 17 amino acids. Trimming at V came to 0 bases and at J to 0 bases, leaving 4 bases not matched to a gene. CDR3 in DNA: TGTGCCAGCAGCCAAGAGAGCGCGGGAGGCTCCTACAATGAGCAGTTCTTC. Amino acid sequence: CASSQESAGGSYNEQFF.

The chain is built from TRBV13 and TRBJ2-5; 9 nucleotides line up with TRBD1. The CDR3 contains 16 residues. J was trimmed by 7 bases and V by 5 bases; bases with no gene match: 14. CDR1 and CDR2 from the germline V gene are PRHDT and FYEKMQ (reference sequence). CDR3 DNA: TGTGCCAGCAGCGGTCCCGGGACAGGGCGTACTGGGACCCAGTACTTC. Translating gives CASSGPGTGRTGTQYF.

The chain links TRBV5-4 to TRBJ2-5; no definite D call. Between the trimmed V and J ends, which lost 1 base and 0 bases, there was a span of 7 bases. CDR3 length: 14 amino acids. The germline gives CDR1 SGHNT, CDR2 YYREEE (reference sequence). In nucleotides, the CDR3 is TGTGCCAGCAGCTTGAACACCTACCAAGAGACCCAGTACTTC. Translation gives CASSLNTYQETQYF. Filled out from reference TRBV5-4 and TRBJ2-5, the complete variable domain reads ETGVTQSPTHLIKTRGQQVTLRCSSQSGHNTVSWYQQALGQGPQFIFQYYREEENGRGNFPPRFSGLQFPNYSSELNVNALELDDSALYLCASSLNTYQETQYFGPGTRLLVL.

This sequence joins TRBV29-1 and TRBJ2-7; 10 bases are shared with TRBD1. V shed 4 bases, J shed 6 bases, and the junction held 6 bases outside the gene matches. The CDR3 runs 13 residues. Germline V CDR1 and CDR2: SQVTM, ANQGSEA. The CDR3 protein is CSVGRGTGVEQYF. The CDR3, as DNA: TGCAGCGTTGGTAGGGGGACAGGGGTCGAGCAGTACTTC.

The chain combines TRBV5-1 with TRBJ2-4; TRBD2 matches 10 bases. V dropped 0 bases and J dropped 8; count of bases not matched to a gene: 5. CDR1 is SGHRS and CDR2 is YFSETQ in the germline V gene. This CDR3 contains 15 residues. The CDR3 sequence: CASSLELAGWDIQYF. The CDR3 DNA reads as TGCGCCAGCAGCTTGGAACTAGCGGGGTGGGACATTCAGTACTTC.

This chain links TRBV6-4 with TRBJ1-2; TRBD1 is a possible D gene (6 bases). Germline CDR1 MRHNA, CDR2 SNTAGT. V was cut by 6 bases and J by 0 bases, with 14 bases left in between. CDR3 length: 15 amino acids. The CDR3 loop reads CASRPTGNPNYGYTF. CDR3 DNA sequence: TGTGCCAGCAGACCCACAGGGAACCCTAACTATGGCTACACCTTC.

CDR3 region: CASSRDRNSPLHF. CDR3 sequence (DNA): TGTGCCAGCAGCCGGGACAGAAATTCACCCCTCCACTTT. This rearrangement joins TRBV11-3 to TRBJ1-6; 7 bases agree with TRBD1. J lost 7 bases, V lost 5 bases, and 2 bases had no gene match. This CDR3 region has 13 residues. Germline V gene data show CDR1 as SGHNT and CDR2 as YENEEA.

This chain connects TRBV6-1 to TRBJ2-3; D remains unclear. V dropped 6 bases and J dropped 7 bases, with 14 bases sitting between them. The germline gives CDR1 MNHNS, CDR2 SASEGT. This CDR3 has 13 amino acids. CDR3: CASRETDQHTQYF. Here the CDR3 DNA reads TGTGCCAGCAGGGAGACCGACCAGCATACGCAGTATTTT.

Of note for this clone: This sample also contains other DNA sequences that code for the same CDR3. The chain has TRBV4-2 and TRBJ1-2; 7 nucleotides align to TRBD1. This CDR3 is built from 14 residues. V was clipped by 1 base and J by 5 bases; unmatched bases: 4. Germline V lookup: CDR1 LGHNA, CDR2 YNFKEQ. The chain's CDR3 is CASSQGQGGYGYTF. CDR3 sequence (DNA): TGTGCCAGCAGCCAAGGACAGGGCGGGTATGGCTACACCTTC.

The gene calls are TRBV19 and TRBJ2-1; 7 nucleotides line up with TRBD2. The CDR3 has 16 residues. The V segment lost 0 bases and the J segment 1 base; nucleotides outside the gene matches: 3. Germline lookup yields CDR1 LNHDA and CDR2 SQIVND (reference sequence). The CDR3 is CASSIDGTNSYNEQFF. The CDR3 DNA sequence: TGTGCCAGTAGTATAGATGGGACTAATTCCTACAATGAGCAGTTCTTC.

The chain uses TRBV19 and TRBJ2-3; 8 positions match TRBD1. V shed 1 base, J shed 5 bases, and the junction held 5 bases outside the gene matches. This CDR3 spans 15 amino acids. From germline, CDR1 is LNHDA and CDR2 SQIVND (reference sequence). The chain's CDR3 is CASSIGGRGLDTQYF. DNA for the CDR3: TGTGCCAGTAGTATAGGTGGCAGGGGGCTAGATACGCAGTATTTT.

The rearrangement joins TRBV4-3 to TRBJ2-7; D is unresolved. This CDR3 is built from 18 residues. Looked up from germline, CDR1 is LGHNA and CDR2 is YSLEER. V was shortened by 0 bases and J by 3 bases, with 21 bases between the two germline ends. The DNA for the CDR3 is TGCGCCAGCAGCCAAGATTCGGCGAGCGACTGGTACTACTACGAGCAGTACTTC. Translated, it gives CASSQDSASDWYYYEQYF.

About this clone itself: The same CDR3 arises from other DNA sequences in this sample as well. The CDR3 nucleotides read TGTGCCAGCAGTCGCGGTTATCAGCCCCAGCATTTT. Translation: CASSRGYQPQHF. This chain uses TRBV28 with TRBJ1-5; D is unresolved. The CDR3 runs to 12 residues. The germline V gene encodes CDR1 MDHEN and CDR2 SYDVKM. The V end was cut by 5 bases, the J end by 5 bases, with 7 bases between.

This chain links TRBV7-9 with TRBJ2-2; 8 nucleotides match TRBD2. Germline loops: CDR1 SEHNR, CDR2 FQNEAQ (reference sequence). This CDR3 has 15 amino acids. The J segment lost 7 bases and the V segment lost 5 bases, leaving 9 bases of the junction unmatched. The DNA of the CDR3 is TGTGCCAGCAGCCTAAGCGGGAGAGAAGGCGGGGAGCTGTTTTTT. Encoded protein: CASSLSGREGGELFF.

Details on this clone: Other DNA sequences within the sample encode an identical CDR3. The chain joins TRBV13 to TRBJ1-1; maybe TRBD1 (5 bases). CDR3 length equals 14 residues. The germline gives CDR1 PRHDT, CDR2 FYEKMQ (reference sequence). Trimming removed 0 bases at V and 1 base at J, with 6 bases between. The CDR3: CASSLGQGNTEAFF. As DNA, the CDR3 is TGTGCCAGCAGCTTAGGTCAGGGGAACACTGAAGCTTTCTTT.

The chain combines TRBV19 with TRBJ2-1, with D perhaps matching TRBD2 (6 bases). Germline V gene data show CDR1 as LNHDA and CDR2 as SQIVND (reference sequence). CDR3 length equals 15 residues. Trimming took 5 bases from V and 4 from J, leaving 15 bases between them. CDR3 DNA sequence: TGTGCCAGTAGTTTGGGGGGTAGCGGATACAATGAGCAGTTCTTC. This codes for CASSLGGSGYNEQFF.